This T cell receptor beta chain was documented in a study of T cell changes during pregnancy in multiple sclerosis. Trimming removed 3 bases at V and 3 bases at J, with 17 bases between. This CDR3 comprises 16 residues. Germline V gene data show CDR1 as MNHNY and CDR2 as SVGAGI (reference sequence). Produced via immunoSEQ multiplex PCR; TCRdb's table is partial and in-frame only. The sample has approximately 74,000 clones; around 92% are singletons. The TCR was taken from a female donor with multiple sclerosis, enrolled in a pregnancy study. This specimen consisted of peripheral blood, obtained before pregnancy. The chain has TRBV6-6 and TRBJ1-1; a weak D match, TRBD1 (6 bases). CDR3 sequence: CASSYGRRQADTEAFF. DNA for the CDR3: TGTGCCAGCAGTTATGGCCGCAGACAGGCGGACACTGAAGCTTTCTTT.